This T cell receptor beta chain was identified in a study of beta chain features in type 1 diabetes (dated by TCRdb to between 2018 and 2020). For the study in its entirety: Mean age, gender distribution, total cell number and subset yield were not different between patients and healthy donors. A total of some 110 million sorted cells were examined across all samples, and a strong correlation was observed between cell number per subset and RNA yield. The study compared TCRB repertoires of sorted circulating CD4+ T cell subsets between recently diagnosed type 1 diabetes patients and matched healthy donors. Regulatory and stem cell-like memory subsets were isolated from only 8 patients and about eight healthy donors, whereas naive and central memory subsets came from all 30 or so donors.

A single peripheral blood draw of 95 to 150 mL on average was collected from each donor into heparinised tubes. Naive, central memory, regulatory and stem cell-like memory CD4+ T cells were sorted on a BD FACSAria II using a panel including CD45RO, CCR7, CD25, CD127, CD95 and CD27. Purity was above 95% for every sorted population. PBMCs were isolated immediately by Lymphoprep density gradient centrifugation and stained directly without culture. Samples were stained and sorted in pairs, with one healthy donor and one patient per experiment, so that batch effects were minimized. The entire isolated RNA was reverse transcribed using the High Capacity cDNA Reverse Transcription Kit, and thus expressed TCRB transcripts were sequenced. Naive, central memory and regulatory T cell samples underwent deep immunoSEQ sequencing, averaging about 3.3 million total reads per sample. Sorted cells were lysed in RLT buffer and RNA was extracted with DNase-treated RNeasy Micro or Mini kits, depending on cell number. Each cell subset was processed on its own to prevent cross-contamination, while patient and healthy donor samples were processed together. Using the immunoSEQ multiplex PCR, TCRB sequences were amplified from cDNA into 87-bp fragments spanning the CDR3 region. Sequencing of the amplicons was performed on the Illumina HiSeq platform. From the authors' description of their analysis: PCR bias was computationally corrected using synthetic template baselines, reads within Hamming distance 2 were collapsed, and singletons that could not be merged were discarded. By aligning reads against IMGT, V, D and J genes, CDR3 length, and insertions or deletions at six rearrangement sites were assigned. Within each subset, clonotype counts were normalized to sorted cell number, and only after that were true diversity and Gini coefficients computed with the tcR R package. Repertoire sharing was quantified using the overlap coefficient calculated on TCRB nucleotide sequences. Out-of-frame TCRB sequences from naive cells were analyzed as a proxy for the pre-selection repertoire. Drawn from immuneACCESS, this table holds only the in-frame rearrangements with V and J called that TCRdb kept. Clones are partly lost; checked studies trace under half to an unresolved V gene and leave the rest unexplained. The V and J calls and clone size are taken from that table; D and trimming were inferred from the DNA. The sample table lists some 410,000 clones, about 10% of them with a count of one. The top ten hold about 0.045% of the sample.

This clone was detected many times. Its antigen is still unknown. Base qualities are not at hand, and no much larger clone is one base apart. Study-level results and caveats: In all four CD4+ subsets, TCRB CDR3 length was moderately but significantly shorter in type 1 diabetes patients. PCR may preferentially amplify shorter templates, but because patient and control samples were amplified and corrected together, any resulting skew would affect both groups equally. At VDJ recombination sites, patients with type 1 diabetes made fewer insertions and deleted more nucleotides, a pattern implying thymic rearrangement abnormalities. HLA sub-analyses involved small numbers of individuals, so any influence of HLA type on TCRB rearrangement remained unresolved. The naive, central memory and regulatory TCRB repertoires appeared to resemble one another more closely among patients than among healthy donors. Because cDNA rather than genomic DNA was sequenced, highly expressing activated cells could have been over-represented, although no difference in activation and CD3 levels was found between groups.

This clonotype originated in a young woman in good health. Sequencing input: naive CD4+ T cells from blood. The meaning of the sample's cell subset or site label: true naive CD4+ T cells.

DNA sequence: TGTGCCATCGGACAGGCACCGACCTACGAGCAGTACGTC. Its translation reads: CAIGQAPTYEQYV. Rearrangement joined TRBV10-3 to TRBJ2-7, and 7 junctional nucleotides match TRBD1. Trimming leaves V shorter by 8 bases and J shorter by 2 bases, with the junction holding 6 bases beyond the gene matches. The germline V gene provides CDR1 ENHRY and CDR2 SYGVKD. The CDR3 runs 13 residues from the cysteine to the valine. Just CDR3 DNA is preserved here, 39 bases in frame from base 1.